This T cell receptor (beta chain) is drawn from a study of tumor and adjacent non-tumor tissue in lung cancer. Background on the study: The cohort had about a dozen adenocarcinoma, a couple of squamous cell and 1 small cell patients.

The CDR3 extends over 15 amino acids. CDR1 is DFQATT and CDR2 is SNEGSKA in the germline V gene (reference sequence). A modified ARM-PCR protocol with three rounds of nested PCR amplified TCRbeta. Each CDR3 protein is one row after TCRdb ran MiXCR on the multiplex PCR reads. Among around 66,000 distinct CDR3 sequences listed, around 73% were seen once. Worth noting for this clonotype: The germline gene is not matched at one end of the junction; a read error may be the cause.

RNA was extracted from bulk tissue without any cell sorting. Donors were chemotherapy-naive, newly diagnosed lung cancer surgical patients in China, August–November 2014. The sample was lung tumor tissue. The genes are TRBV20-1 and TRBJ2-1, with D perhaps TRBD1 or TRBD2 (5 bases each). The TCR was taken from a man in his sixties with non-small cell lung cancer. Here the CDR3 reads CSARAGAILDNEQLF. The CDR3 nucleotides are TGCAGTGCTAGAGCCGGGGCAATCTTGGATAATGAGCAGCTCTTC.